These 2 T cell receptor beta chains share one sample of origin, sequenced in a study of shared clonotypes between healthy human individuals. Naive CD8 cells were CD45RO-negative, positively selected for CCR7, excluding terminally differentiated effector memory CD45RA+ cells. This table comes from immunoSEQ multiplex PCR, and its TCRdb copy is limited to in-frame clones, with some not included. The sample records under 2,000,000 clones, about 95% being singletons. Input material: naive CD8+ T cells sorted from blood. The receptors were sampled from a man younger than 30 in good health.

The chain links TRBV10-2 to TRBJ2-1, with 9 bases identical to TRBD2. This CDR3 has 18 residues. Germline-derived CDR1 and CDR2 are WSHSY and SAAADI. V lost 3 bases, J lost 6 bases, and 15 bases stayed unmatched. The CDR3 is CASSDGSSGMGRANEQFF. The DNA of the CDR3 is TGCGCCAGCAGTGACGGGTCTAGCGGGATGGGAAGAGCCAATGAGCAGTTCTTC.

Here the CDR3 reads CASRLLAGGTYEQYF. CDR3 DNA: TGTGCCAGCAGATTACTAGCGGGAGGAACGTACGAGCAGTACTTC. The genes are TRBV7-2 and TRBJ2-7; 12 bases line up with TRBD2. The germline gives CDR1 SGHTA, CDR2 FQGNSA. The V gene end was trimmed by 6 bases and the J gene end by 4 bases; junction bases not matched to a gene: 7. This CDR3 has 15 residues.